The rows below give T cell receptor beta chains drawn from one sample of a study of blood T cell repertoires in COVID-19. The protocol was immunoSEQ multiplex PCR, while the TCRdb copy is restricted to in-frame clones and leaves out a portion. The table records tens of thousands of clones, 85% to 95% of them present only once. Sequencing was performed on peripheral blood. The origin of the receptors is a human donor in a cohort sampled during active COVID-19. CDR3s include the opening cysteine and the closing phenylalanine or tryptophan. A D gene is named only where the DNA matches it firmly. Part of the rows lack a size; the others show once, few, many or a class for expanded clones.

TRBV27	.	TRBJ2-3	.	CASSTDSPVDTQYF	TGTGCCAGCAGTACGGACAGCCCCGTGGATACGCAGTATTTT
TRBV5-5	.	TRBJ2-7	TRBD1	CASSSLHRGEGASYEQYF	TGTGCCAGCAGCTCCCTTCATAGGGGAGAGGGGGCTTCCTACGAGCAGTACTTC
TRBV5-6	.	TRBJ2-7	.	CASSFFYEQYF	TGTGCCAGCAGCTTCTTCTACGAGCAGTACTTC
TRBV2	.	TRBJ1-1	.	CASSELAGATEAFF	TGTGCCAGCAGTGAATTGGCAGGGGCCACTGAAGCTTTCTTT
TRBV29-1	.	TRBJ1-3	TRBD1	CSVGQPGNTIYF	TGCAGCGTGGGACAGCCAGGAAACACCATATATTTT
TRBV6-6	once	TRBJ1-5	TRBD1	CASSYGTAATGQPQHF	TGTGCCAGCAGTTACGGGACAGCCGCTACCGGTCAGCCCCAGCATTTT
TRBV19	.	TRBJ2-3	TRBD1	CASSTLRQGRSDTQYF	TGTGCCAGTAGTACCCTCCGACAGGGAAGATCAGATACGCAGTATTTT
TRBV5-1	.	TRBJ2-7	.	CASSLAGREQYF	TGCGCCAGCAGCTTGGCAGGTCGAGAGCAGTACTTC
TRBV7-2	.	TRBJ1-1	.	CASSSRQAAFF	TGTGCCAGCAGCTCACGACAGGCAGCTTTCTTT
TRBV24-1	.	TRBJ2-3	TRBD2	CATSDPTSGTSTDTQYF	TGTGCCACCAGTGATCCTACTAGCGGGACTAGCACAGATACGCAGTATTTT
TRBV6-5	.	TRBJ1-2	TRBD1	CASSYRQGAGYGYTF	TGTGCCAGCAGTTATCGACAGGGGGCTGGCTATGGCTACACCTTC
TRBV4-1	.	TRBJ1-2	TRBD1	CASSQAHRDRGGYTF	TGCGCCAGCAGCCAAGCCCACCGGGACAGGGGTGGCTACACCTTC
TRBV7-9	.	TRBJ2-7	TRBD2	CASSLDRLAGGEQYF	TGTGCCAGCAGCTTAGATAGACTAGCGGGAGGCGAGCAGTACTTC
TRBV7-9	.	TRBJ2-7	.	CASSLEGRFYEQYF	TGTGCCAGCAGTCTAGAGGGCAGGTTCTACGAGCAGTACTTC
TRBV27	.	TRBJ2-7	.	CASSLSGGAGYEQYF	TGTGCCAGCAGTTTATCGGGGGGGGCAGGATACGAGCAGTACTTC
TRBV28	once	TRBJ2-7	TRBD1	CASSKTGAYEQYF	TGTGCCAGCAGCAAGACAGGGGCCTACGAGCAGTACTTC
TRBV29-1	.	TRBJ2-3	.	CSVGLRASTDTQYF	TGCAGCGTTGGATTGAGGGCCAGCACAGATACGCAGTATTTT
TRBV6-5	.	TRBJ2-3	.	CASSYSTARADTQYF	TGTGCCAGCAGTTACTCTACCGCGAGGGCCGATACGCAGTATTTT
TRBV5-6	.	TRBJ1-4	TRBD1	CASSFRTGSEKLFF	TGTGCCAGCAGCTTCAGGACAGGGAGTGAAAAACTGTTTTTT
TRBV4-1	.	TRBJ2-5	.	CASSPSGLGRETQYF	TGCGCCAGCAGCCCATCAGGACTGGGAAGGGAGACCCAGTACTTC
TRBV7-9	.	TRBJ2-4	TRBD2	CASSPPGGGIQYF	TGTGCCAGCAGCCCCCCGGGAGGCGGCATTCAGTACTTC
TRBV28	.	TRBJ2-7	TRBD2	CASSLPPGLAGGGYEQYF	TGTGCCAGCAGTTTGCCCCCGGGACTAGCGGGAGGGGGGTACGAGCAGTACTTC
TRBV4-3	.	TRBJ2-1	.	CASSQVSPSANEQFF	TGCGCCAGCAGCCAAGTGTCCCCTAGCGCCAATGAGCAGTTCTTC
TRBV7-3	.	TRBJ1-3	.	CASSPGSGGNTIYF	TGTGCCAGCAGCCCAGGGTCTGGTGGAAACACCATATATTTT
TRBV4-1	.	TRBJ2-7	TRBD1	CASSQEPRTGRNEQYF	TGCGCCAGCAGCCAGGAGCCCCGGACAGGTCGGAACGAGCAGTACTTC
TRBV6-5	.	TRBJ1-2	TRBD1	CASSRGLYGYTF	TGTGCCAGCAGCAGGGGGCTTTATGGCTACACCTTC
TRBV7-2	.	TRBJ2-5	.	CASSLALQETQYF	TGTGCCAGCAGCTTAGCGCTTCAGGAGACCCAGTACTTC
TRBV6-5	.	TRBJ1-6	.	CASTRDLGRPLHF	TGTGCCAGCACCCGGGACCTCGGGAGGCCCCTCCACTTT
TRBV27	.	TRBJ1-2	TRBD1	CASSLQGAGGYTF	TGTGCCAGCAGTTTACAGGGGGCGGGGGGCTACACCTTC
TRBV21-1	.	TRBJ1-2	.	CASSTILGPNYGYTF	TGTGCCAGCAGCACCATACTGGGCCCTAACTATGGCTACACCTTC
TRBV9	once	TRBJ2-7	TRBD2	CASSVSSGSYEQYF	TGTGCCAGCAGCGTTTCCAGCGGGAGCTACGAGCAGTACTTC
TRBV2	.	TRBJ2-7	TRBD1	CASSETGGTYEQYF	TGTGCCAGCAGTGAGACAGGGGGCACCTACGAGCAGTACTTC
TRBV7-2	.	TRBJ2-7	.	CASSLAGAMAYEQYF	TGTGCCAGCAGCTTAGCGGGGGCGATGGCCTACGAGCAGTACTTC
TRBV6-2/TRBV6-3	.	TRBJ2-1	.	CASSYSISVEQFF	TGTGCCAGCAGTTACTCGATCTCGGTTGAGCAGTTCTTC
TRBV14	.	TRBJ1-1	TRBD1	CASSQKAGGGFENTEAFF	TGTGCCAGCAGCCAAAAGGCAGGGGGTGGGTTCGAGAACACTGAAGCTTTCTTT
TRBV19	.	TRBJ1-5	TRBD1	CASSADRGNQPQHF	TGTGCCAGTAGTGCGGACAGGGGGAATCAGCCCCAGCATTTT
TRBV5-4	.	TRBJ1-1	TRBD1	CASSTQGIDTEAFF	TGTGCCAGCAGTACACAGGGGATAGACACTGAAGCTTTCTTT
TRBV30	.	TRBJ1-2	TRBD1	CAWIRDRGNYGYTF	TGTGCCTGGATCCGGGACAGGGGTAACTATGGCTACACCTTC
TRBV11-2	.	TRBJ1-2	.	CASSFGGSNYGYTF	TGTGCCAGCAGCTTCGGCGGGAGTAACTATGGCTACACCTTC
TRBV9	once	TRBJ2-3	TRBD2	CASSALTSAGADTQYF	TGTGCCAGCAGCGCTCTAACTAGCGCTGGTGCAGATACGCAGTATTTT
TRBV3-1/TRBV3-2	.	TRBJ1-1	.	CASSPSGGVGTEAFF	TGTGCCAGCAGCCCCTCGGGGGGGGTGGGCACTGAAGCTTTCTTT
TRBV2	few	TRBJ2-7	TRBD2	CASRDSGRSPYEQYF	TGTGCCAGCAGAGACAGCGGGAGGTCCCCCTACGAGCAGTACTTC
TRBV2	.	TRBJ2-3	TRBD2	CASKGKAGSTDTQYF	TGTGCCAGCAAAGGGAAAGCGGGGAGCACAGATACGCAGTATTTT
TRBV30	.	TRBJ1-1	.	CAWSSITEAFF	TGTGCCTGGAGTTCCATTACTGAAGCTTTCTTT
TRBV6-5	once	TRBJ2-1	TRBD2	CASRLSGSSYNEQFF	TGTGCCAGCAGGCTTAGCGGGAGCTCCTACAATGAGCAGTTCTTC
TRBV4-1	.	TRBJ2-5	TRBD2	CASSQLSGKQETQYF	TGCGCCAGCAGCCAACTTAGCGGGAAGCAAGAGACCCAGTACTTC
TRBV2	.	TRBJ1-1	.	CASRAARAAGTEAFF	TGTGCCAGCAGGGCCGCCCGGGCGGCGGGCACTGAAGCTTTCTTT
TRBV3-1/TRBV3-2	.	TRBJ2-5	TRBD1	CASSQRDRVGETQYF	TGTGCCAGCAGCCAAAGGGACAGGGTCGGGGAGACCCAGTACTTC
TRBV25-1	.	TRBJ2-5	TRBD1	CASSARRDRGLETQYF	TGTGCCAGCAGTGCCCGCCGGGACAGGGGGCTTGAGACCCAGTACTTC
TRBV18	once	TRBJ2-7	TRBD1	CASSRDRDEQYF	TGTGCCAGCTCACGCGACAGGGACGAGCAGTACTTC
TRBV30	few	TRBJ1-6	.	CAWSDKASSYNSPLHF	TGTGCCTGGAGCGATAAAGCAAGCTCCTATAATTCACCCCTCCACTTT
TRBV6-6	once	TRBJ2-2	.	CASSYSTSGELFF	TGTGCCAGCAGTTACTCGACATCCGGGGAGCTGTTTTTT
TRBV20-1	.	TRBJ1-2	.	CSASPVQKSNYGYTF	TGCAGTGCTAGTCCTGTGCAGAAGTCCAACTATGGCTACACCTTC
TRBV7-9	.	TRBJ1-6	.	CASSLSQGNSPLHF	TGTGCCAGCAGCTTAAGTCAGGGTAATTCACCCCTCCACTTT
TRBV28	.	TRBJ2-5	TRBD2	CASRTTSGSLWTQYF	TGTGCCAGCAGGACGACTAGCGGTTCCCTGTGGACCCAGTACTTC